Given below is one T cell receptor (beta chain) in context. One entry per CDR3 protein, called by TCRdb with MiXCR from the 5' RACE reads. The top ten hold around 0.48% of the sample, which has around 470,000 distinct CDR3 sequences, approximately 14% seen once. The data originate from a study of identical twins. CDR3 length: 17 residues. Per the germline V gene, CDR1 is MDHEN and CDR2 is SYDVKM. Trimming at V came to 4 bases and at J to 4 bases, leaving 15 bases not matched to a gene. This same sample was also part of a study on yellow fever vaccine responses in identical twins.

The chain joins TRBV28 to TRBJ2-7; TRBD2 agrees at 8 bases. The sequenced material came from CD4+ T cells sorted from blood. This TCR was sampled from a woman aged 18-29 years in good health. In DNA form, the CDR3 reads TGTGCCAGCAGTTCGACTAGCGCGGGACTCATGGGGTACGAGCAGTACTTC. It specifies CASSSTSAGLMGYEQYF.